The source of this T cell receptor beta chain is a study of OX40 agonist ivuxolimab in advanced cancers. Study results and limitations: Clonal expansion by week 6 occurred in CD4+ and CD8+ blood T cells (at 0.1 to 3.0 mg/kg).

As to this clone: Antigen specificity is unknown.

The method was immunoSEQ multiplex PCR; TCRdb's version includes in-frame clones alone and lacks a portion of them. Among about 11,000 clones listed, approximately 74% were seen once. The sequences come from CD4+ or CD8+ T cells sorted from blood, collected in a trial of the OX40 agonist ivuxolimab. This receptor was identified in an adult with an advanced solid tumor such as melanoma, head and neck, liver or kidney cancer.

This CDR3 is CASSFGQGVYEQYF. CDR3 DNA: TGTGCCAGCAGTTTCGGTCAGGGAGTATACGAGCAGTACTTC. The V and J genes are TRBV27 and TRBJ2-7; D tentatively reads TRBD1 or TRBD2 (5 bases each). Germline CDR1 and CDR2: MNHEY and SMNVEV (reference sequence). CDR3 length: 14 residues. V dropped 3 bases and J dropped 4 bases, with 13 bases sitting between them.